The clone carrying this TCR beta chain was seen ten or more times. Its antigen is currently unknown. The template used for profiling TCR beta VDJ and CDR3 was genomic DNA. MiXCR, applied by TCRdb to the reads, yields one record per CDR3 protein. This table has over 100,000 distinct CDR3 sequences, roughly 40% appearing once. The CDR3 has 16 amino acids. Per the germline V gene, CDR1 is MNHEY and CDR2 is SVGAGI. Deletions cut 3 bases from V and 4 bases from J, with 19 bases between. The sample comes from a study of CD8+CD57+ T cells in acquired aplastic anemia. Overall study findings and caveats: Comparison of patients with controls identified approximately 28 shared CD8+ CDR3 sequences.

This receptor was obtained from a human donor in good health, serving as a control. The chain is built from TRBV6-5 and TRBJ2-7; D is perhaps TRBD2 (5 bases). The sequencing input was sorted CD4+, CD8+, or CD8+CD57+ T cells (not recorded which) from PBMCs. The CDR3 coding sequence is TGTGCCAGCAGTTATTCCCCCCGGGAAGGAAGTTACGAGCAGTACTTC. It specifies CASSYSPREGSYEQYF.